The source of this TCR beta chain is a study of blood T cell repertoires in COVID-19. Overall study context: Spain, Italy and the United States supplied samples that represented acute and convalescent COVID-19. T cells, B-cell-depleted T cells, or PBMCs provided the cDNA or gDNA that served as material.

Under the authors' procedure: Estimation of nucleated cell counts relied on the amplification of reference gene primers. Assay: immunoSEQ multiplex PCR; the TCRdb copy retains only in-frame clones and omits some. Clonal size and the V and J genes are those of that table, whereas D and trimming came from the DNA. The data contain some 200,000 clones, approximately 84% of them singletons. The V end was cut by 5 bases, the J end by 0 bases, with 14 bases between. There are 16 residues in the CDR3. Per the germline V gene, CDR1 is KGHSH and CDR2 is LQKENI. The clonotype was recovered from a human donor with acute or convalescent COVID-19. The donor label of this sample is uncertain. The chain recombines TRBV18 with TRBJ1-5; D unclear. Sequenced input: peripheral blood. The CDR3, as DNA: TGTGCCAGCTCATCTGCATACGGGAATAGCAATCAGCCCCAGCATTTT. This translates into CASSSAYGNSNQPQHF.